This T cell receptor (beta chain) comes out of a study of Graves' ophthalmopathy and Graves' hyperthyroidism. This clonotype was recorded many times. RNA served as the template for amplifying TCR beta CDR3 regions. Following a first-round RT-PCR that used HTBI primers, a second-round multiplex PCR was carried out. TCRdb re-analysed the multiplex PCR reads in MiXCR, keeping a single row per CDR3 protein. The sample holds 57,000 or so distinct CDR3 sequences, roughly half seen once. This receptor was obtained from an adult woman with Graves' ophthalmopathy. Sample: peripheral blood.

CDR3 loop: CASSLAAGSGTGELFF. The DNA for the CDR3 is TGTGCCAGCAGCTTAGCAGCGGGATCGGGCACCGGGGAGCTGTTTTTT. The rearrangement uses TRBV7-2 and TRBJ2-2, with 7 bases lining up with TRBD2. Trimming at V came to 0 bases and at J to 4 bases, leaving 5 bases not matched to a gene. The CDR3 extends over 16 amino acids. CDR1 and CDR2 (germline): SGHTA, FQGNSA. Full variable domain (outside the CDR3, taken from reference TRBV7-2 and TRBJ2-2): GAGVSQSPSNKVTEKGKDVELRCDPISGHTALYWYRQSLGQGLEFLIYFQGNSAPDKSGLPSDRFSAERTGGSVSTLTIQRTQQEDSAVYLCASSLAAGSGTGELFFGEGSRLTVL.